A selection of T cell receptor beta chains follows, all from one sample in a study of cytomegalovirus exposure and HLA in healthy donors. Assay: immunoSEQ multiplex PCR; the TCRdb copy retains only in-frame clones and omits some. The sample has 50,000 or so clones, 77% seen once. The sample consisted of PBMCs. The receptors shown here come from a woman between 40 and 50 years old in good health and CMV-seropositive. CDR3s include the opening cysteine and the closing phenylalanine or tryptophan. The D gene is left open where the match is weak. Only part of the rows carry a size: once, few, many, or a class if the clone is expanded.

d_call	j_call	v_call	clone_size	cdr3_nt	cdr3_aa
-	TRBJ1-1	TRBV6-5	few	TGTGCCAGCAGTTACTCGAGGAACACTGAAGCTTTCTTT	CASSYSRNTEAFF
TRBD1	TRBJ2-3	TRBV19	-	TGTGCCAGTAGTATAGACAGGGGGCGCGAGTATTTT	CASSIDRGREYF
-	TRBJ1-2	TRBV12-5	-	TGTGCTAGTGGTTTGGTACTGGGCGAGCCCTATGGCTACACCTTC	CASGLVLGEPYGYTF
-	TRBJ2-5	TRBV10-2	once	TGCGCCAGCAGTGATCAAGGGGTTAGACAAGAGACCCAGTACTTC	CASSDQGVRQETQYF
-	TRBJ1-5	TRBV4-2	-	TGTGCCAGCAGCTCTTTTATGGAGGGCAATCAGCCCCAGCATTTT	CASSSFMEGNQPQHF
TRBD2	TRBJ2-1	TRBV11-2	-	TGTGCCAGCAGCTTTAGCGGGGGGGCGTATGAGCAGTTCTTC	CASSFSGGAYEQFF
-	TRBJ2-1	TRBV12-5	once	TGTGCTAGTGGCCAATACAATGAGCAGTTCTTC	CASGQYNEQFF
-	TRBJ1-2	TRBV28	once	TGTGCCAGCAGTCCCCCGACTGATGGTGGCTACACCTTC	CASSPPTDGGYTF
TRBD1	TRBJ1-1	TRBV7-9	-	TGTGCCAGCAGCTACCGGGACAGACTAACTGAAGCTTTCTTT	CASSYRDRLTEAFF
-	TRBJ1-5	TRBV13	-	TGTGCCAGCAGCATCCGCGGGGGAAATCAGCCCCAGCATTTT	CASSIRGGNQPQHF
TRBD2	TRBJ2-3	TRBV5-4	-	TGTGCCAGCAGCCCGCCGGGACTAGCGGGTAATACGCAGTATTTT	CASSPPGLAGNTQYF
-	TRBJ2-1	TRBV7-3	-	TGTGCCAGCAGCCTCTCCGAGAGCTCCTACAATGAGCAGTTCTTC	CASSLSESSYNEQFF
TRBD2	TRBJ2-1	TRBV27	few	TGTGCCAGCAGGACAGCGGGGGGGCCGAATGAGCAGTTCTTC	CASRTAGGPNEQFF
-	TRBJ1-2	TRBV30	-	TGTGCCTGGAGTGTACAGGTTCGGGTCTCTGGCTACACCTTC	CAWSVQVRVSGYTF
-	TRBJ1-1	TRBV11-2	-	TGTGCCAGCAGCTTAGACCGGGAGGGCGCGAGATCTGAAGCTTTCTTT	CASSLDREGARSEAFF
-	TRBJ2-5	TRBV14	-	TGTGCCAGCAGCCGGTTCCGAGGACAAAGAGAGACCCAGTACTTC	CASSRFRGQRETQYF
TRBD1	TRBJ1-3	TRBV19	-	TGTGCCAGCCAGACAGGGAGGAACACCATATATTTT	CASQTGRNTIYF
TRBD1	TRBJ2-7	TRBV11-2	few	TGTGCCAGCAGCCGGACAGGGCCGTACGAGCAGTACTTC	CASSRTGPYEQYF
-	TRBJ2-5	TRBV7-2	few	TGTGCCAGCAGCTCCCGCGGGGAGGAGACCCAGTACTTC	CASSSRGEETQYF
-	TRBJ2-1	TRBV2	once	TGTGCCAGCAGTGAAGGGCAGGCCTACAATGAGCAGTTCTTC	CASSEGQAYNEQFF
TRBD2	TRBJ2-7	TRBV7-2	-	TGTGCCAGCAGCCGAGAGACTAGCGGGGTGTACGAGCAGTACTTC	CASSRETSGVYEQYF
TRBD1	TRBJ2-4	TRBV29-1	-	TGCAGCGTTGTAGGGGGCCTAGCCAAAAACATTCAGTACTTC	CSVVGGLAKNIQYF
-	TRBJ2-1	TRBV7-2	-	TGTGCCAGCAGCTTTGACAGGAACTCCTACAATGAGCAGTTCTTC	CASSFDRNSYNEQFF
-	TRBJ1-5	TRBV13	-	TGTGCCAGCAGCTTAGGGAGGGATCAGCCCCAGCATTTT	CASSLGRDQPQHF
TRBD1	TRBJ1-1	TRBV6-1	-	TGTGCCAGCAGTGAAGCCTGGGACAGGGTGAACACTGAAGCTTTCTTT	CASSEAWDRVNTEAFF
TRBD2	TRBJ2-5	TRBV6-1	-	TGTGCCAGCAGTGAAATCCTAGCGGGGACCCAGTACTTC	CASSEILAGTQYF
-	TRBJ1-5	TRBV15	few	TGTGCCACCAGCAGAGATAGGACTATGAATCAGCCCCAGCATTTT	CATSRDRTMNQPQHF
TRBD1	TRBJ1-2	TRBV7-9	once	TGTGCCAGCAGCTTGGTGCAGGGGGCAGGAGGCTACACCTTC	CASSLVQGAGGYTF
TRBD1	TRBJ2-1	TRBV5-1	-	TGCGCCAGCAGGGACAGGGAGATCAGTAGGGAGCGGATCTTC	CASRDREISRERIF
TRBD1	TRBJ1-5	TRBV29-1	-	TGCAGCGTTCTGGGGACAGGGAGCAATCAGCCCCAGCATTTT	CSVLGTGSNQPQHF
-	TRBJ2-2	TRBV2	-	TGTGCCAGCAGTTCCACTAGCTTGGGGACCGGGGAGCTGTTTTTT	CASSSTSLGTGELFF
-	TRBJ1-1	TRBV15	-	TGTGCCACCAGCAGAGCACAGACAGGGAACACTGAAGCTTTCTTT	CATSRAQTGNTEAFF
TRBD1	TRBJ1-4	TRBV30	few	TGTGCCTGGAGTGTGTCAGGGGGCGGGGAAAAACTGTTTTTT	CAWSVSGGGEKLFF
-	TRBJ1-6	TRBV5-4	-	TGTGCCAGCAGCTCAACAGGGTCACTGGTAAATTCACCCCTCCACTTT	CASSSTGSLVNSPLHF
TRBD1	TRBJ2-2	TRBV5-4	-	TGTGCCAGCAGCCCGTCACAGGGGGCGATTACCGGGGAGCTGTTTTTT	CASSPSQGAITGELFF
TRBD1	TRBJ1-1	TRBV6-1	-	TGTGCCAGCAGACACGGACAGGGGATGAACACTGAAGCTTTCTTT	CASRHGQGMNTEAFF
TRBD1	TRBJ1-2	TRBV6-5	-	TGTGCCAGCTGGGACAGGGATGGCTACACCTTC	CASWDRDGYTF
-	TRBJ1-3	TRBV7-2	-	TGTGCCAGCAGCACTCAACAGGGCTCAGGAAACACCATATATTTT	CASSTQQGSGNTIYF
-	TRBJ2-6	TRBV27	few	TGTGCCAGCTTAACTCAAACGGGGGGGGCCAACGTCCTGACTTTC	CASLTQTGGANVLTF
TRBD1	TRBJ1-6	TRBV4-1	once	TGCGCCAGCAGCCAAGATACAGGGGTCTACTCACCCCTCCACTTT	CASSQDTGVYSPLHF
-	TRBJ2-2	TRBV5-1	-	TGCGCCAGCGGTGGGGCAGGGGACACCGGGGAGCTGTTTTTT	CASGGAGDTGELFF
TRBD2	TRBJ2-1	TRBV25-1	once	TGTGCCAGCACGTCTAGCGGGGGATACAATGAGCAGTTCTTC	CASTSSGGYNEQFF
-	TRBJ2-7	TRBV27	few	TGTGCCAGCAGAGAGCAATTGGGCCATTACGAGCAGTACTTC	CASREQLGHYEQYF
TRBD1	TRBJ1-1	TRBV7-8	few	TGTGCCAGCAGCTTAGCGACAAGGACAGGGTCCACTGAAGCTTTCTTT	CASSLATRTGSTEAFF
-	TRBJ1-2	TRBV6-1	few	TGTGCCAGCAGTGAAGCCACCGCCCGGGGTGGCTACACCTTC	CASSEATARGGYTF
-	TRBJ1-1	TRBV2	-	TGTGCCAGCAGGACAGGTTTCGGCACTGAAGCTTTCTTT	CASRTGFGTEAFF
-	TRBJ2-3	TRBV6-5	few	TGTGCCAGCAGTAACGGGGGGCCAGATACGCAGTATTTT	CASSNGGPDTQYF
-	TRBJ1-2	TRBV7-2	-	TGTGCCAGCAGCTCGTACAGGGACCCGGGGGGCTACACCTTC	CASSSYRDPGGYTF
-	TRBJ1-1	TRBV6-1	-	TGTGCCAGCAGTGAAGGGGGGATGGGGAGGACTGAAGCTTTCTTT	CASSEGGMGRTEAFF
TRBD1	TRBJ1-2	TRBV5-4	-	TGTGCCAGCAGCCTCAAAACAGGGGGCGCGAGCTATGGCTACACCTTC	CASSLKTGGASYGYTF
TRBD1	TRBJ1-2	TRBV27	few	TGTGCCAGCAGTACGAGGACAGGACGGCTTGGCTACACCTTC	CASSTRTGRLGYTF
TRBD1	TRBJ2-3	TRBV9	-	TGTGCCAGCAGCGGGTCCGGGACAGGGACCGATACGCAGTATTTT	CASSGSGTGTDTQYF
-	TRBJ1-1	TRBV9	-	TGTGCCAGCAGCGTAGCTCGGAGAGATGAAGCTTTCTTT	CASSVARRDEAFF
TRBD1	TRBJ1-6	TRBV4-3	-	TGCGCCAGCAGCCAAGACCCGGGACAGGGAGGAGGTTCACCCCTCCACTTT	CASSQDPGQGGGSPLHF
-	TRBJ2-5	TRBV6-1	-	TGTGCCAGCAGTGCTCAAGAGACCCAGTACTTC	CASSAQETQYF